This T cell receptor beta chain was obtained from a study of blood T cell repertoires in COVID-19. The wider study: Whether acute or convalescent, the COVID-19 samples came from the United States, Italy and Spain. The cDNA or gDNA used as material had been derived from T cells, B-cell-depleted T cells, or PBMCs.

The V gene lost 0 bases and the J gene lost 0 bases, with 13 bases spanning the gap. Germline CDR1 and CDR2: SGDLS and YYNGEE. The CDR3 contains 17 residues. Seattle researchers signed up patients amid active infection and tracked them longitudinally. Per the original data handling: Amplifying reference gene primers gave estimates of nucleated cell counts. Libraries were prepared by immunoSEQ multiplex PCR; TCRdb keeps only in-frame clonotypes and omits some of them. V and J calls and clone size are as listed in that table; D and trimming were resolved from the DNA. The sample holds over 100,000 clones, around nine tenths seen once.

The chain joins TRBV9 to TRBJ1-3, with D uncertain. The sequencing sample was made of peripheral blood. This clonotype originated in a man aged 60 to 75 with COVID-19, enrolled during active disease. CDR3 coding DNA: TGTGCCAGCAGCGTAGTTGATGGGCATCTCTCTGGAAACACCATATATTTT. Translation: CASSVVDGHLSGNTIYF. The entire variable domain, with the rest obtained from reference TRBV9 and TRBJ1-3, is as follows: DSGVTQTPKHLITATGQRVTLRCSPRSGDLSVYWYQQSLDQGLQFLIQYYNGEERAKGNILERFSAQQFPDLHSELNLSSLELGDSALYFCASSVVDGHLSGNTIYFGEGSWLTVV.